This T cell receptor beta chain stems from a study of vaccination effects on CD4 cells after COVID-19. Under the ViraFEST assay, PBMC were stimulated with viral peptide pools so that antigen-specific CD4+ T cells expanded. Sequencing was performed afterwards. Subsequent to a culture period of under 11 days, CD4+ T cells were isolated. SARS-CoV-2 infected the person between March and December 2020, as confirmed by PCR. Remarks on this clone: Its specificity is not known.

V lost 2 bases and J 4 bases, leaving 16 bases between the germline ends. The CDR3 totals 17 residues. CDR1 is SGHRS, CDR2 YFSETQ, per germline. Method: immunoSEQ multiplex PCR; TCRdb's copy keeps in-frame clones and lacks some. The sample includes 63,000 or so clones, under 85% of them seen just once. This receptor was identified in a human donor who had a prior SARS-CoV-2 infection. The sequences come from CD4+ T cells from PBMCs cultured with HIV peptides, collected before COVID-19 vaccination. Subset reported: HIV-1 Nef peptide pool negative control/reference culture. J is TRBJ2-6 and V is TRBV5-1, with D possibly called TRBD1 or TRBD2 (5 bases each). Here the CDR3 DNA reads TGCGCCAGCAGCTTTGAGGGGTATGCCACCGGGGCCAACGTCCTGACTTTC. This gives the protein CASSFEGYATGANVLTF.